These 14 T cell receptor beta chains share one sample of origin, sequenced in a study of T cell clones after liver transplantation. Sequenced by immunoSEQ multiplex PCR; TCRdb stores in-frame clones only, minus some. The sample has about 15,000 clones, approximately 91% seen once; the top ten hold around 47%. Sequenced here: CD8+ T cells from blood, sampled before liver transplant. These receptors all come from a human donor who received a liver transplant.

The chain has TRBV19 and TRBJ2-1, with 7 bases that match TRBD2. V shed 0 bases, J shed 6 bases, and the junction held 5 bases outside the gene matches. Germline V lookup: CDR1 LNHDA, CDR2 SQIVND (reference sequence). The CDR3 consists of 15 residues. CDR3 nucleotide sequence: TGTGCCAGTAGTATAGAACCAGCGGGGTTCAATGAGCAGTTCTTC. This codes for CASSIEPAGFNEQFF.

This clone appeared once. The chain recombines TRBV9 with TRBJ2-4; 7 bases line up with TRBD2. The CDR3 length is 13 residues. Germline V gives CDR1 SGDLS, CDR2 YYNGEE. Trimming took 3 bases from V and 8 from J; bases not matched to a gene: 5. In DNA form, the CDR3 reads TGTGCCAGCAGCGATGGACTAGAGGACATTCAGTACTTC. Its translation is CASSDGLEDIQYF.

V usage is TRBV28 and J usage is TRBJ2-7; D is uncertain. Germline V gene sequence: CDR1 MDHEN, CDR2 SYDVKM. V lost 3 bases to trimming and J lost 4 bases, with 4 bases between them. The CDR3 sequence is 11 residues long. The CDR3 coding sequence is TGTGCCAGCAGTTTTAGTTACGAGCAGTACTTC. Its translation: CASSFSYEQYF.

The V call is TRBV4-1, the J call TRBJ1-1; D is ambiguous. Per the germline V gene, CDR1 is MGHRA and CDR2 is YSYEKL. The CDR3 sequence is 13 residues long. V was shortened by 1 base and J by 8 bases, with 11 bases between the two germline ends. The CDR3 is CASSQGRILEAFF. Here the CDR3 DNA reads TGCGCCAGCAGCCAAGGACGGATACTAGAAGCTTTCTTT.

The V call is TRBV11-3, the J call TRBJ2-1; TRBD1 matches 8 bases. V lost 5 bases to trimming and J lost 4 bases; unmatched junction nucleotides: 7. Germline V gene sequence: CDR1 SGHNT, CDR2 YENEEA. The CDR3 has 15 amino acids. In nucleotides, the CDR3 is TGTGCCAGCAGCGCCCGGGACAGGTTATACAATGAGCAGTTCTTC. It yields the protein CASSARDRLYNEQFF.

The chain employs TRBV29-1 and TRBJ2-7; D perhaps matches TRBD1 (6 bases). The CDR3 loop spans 12 amino acids. V lost 6 bases, J lost 4 bases, and 13 bases lay in between. The germline CDR1 and CDR2 sequences are SQVTM and ANQGSEA. Written as DNA, the CDR3 is TGCAGCGTGACCGGACAGCCATACGAGCAGTACTTC. Translation: CSVTGQPYEQYF.

In DNA, the CDR3 is TGTGCCAGCAGCGTAGCCGGAGGTTTTAGCGGGAGCTCCTACAATGAGCAGTTCTTC. Its protein is CASSVAGGFSGSSYNEQFF. The V call is TRBV9, the J call TRBJ2-1; 9 bases are shared with TRBD2. The CDR3 is 19 amino acids. J gave up 0 bases and V 0 bases, and 10 bases lay outside the gene matches. CDR1 and CDR2 (germline): SGDLS, YYNGEE.

CDR3 in DNA: TGTGCCAGCAGCCGTAGCCGAGATGAGCAGTTCTTC. This encodes CASSRSRDEQFF. The genes are TRBV7-8 and TRBJ2-1; D is uncertain. V lost 5 bases to trimming and J lost 8 bases, with 10 bases between them. The CDR3 contains 12 residues. Germline values: CDR1 SGHVS, CDR2 FQNEAQ.

The chain joins TRBV19 to TRBJ2-7, with D maybe TRBD1 (6 bases). The CDR3 loop spans 16 amino acids. Germline-derived CDR1 and CDR2 are LNHDA and SQIVND (reference sequence). Trimming cost V 5 bases and J 0 bases, with 17 bases left between them. The CDR3, as DNA: TGTGCCAGTAGTCCGGACGGGACATTTAGCTCCTACGAGCAGTACTTC. Amino acids: CASSPDGTFSSYEQYF.

Turning to this clone: At one of its ends the junction is not consistent with the germline gene, which may arise from a read error. The chain recombines TRBV7-7 with TRBJ2-5, with 9 bases matching TRBD2. This CDR3 contains 15 residues. Germline V gene lookup returns CDR1 SSHAT and CDR2 FNYEAQ (reference sequence). The CDR3 loop is CASSLGLANQETQYF. DNA of the CDR3: TGTGCTAGCAGCTTAGGACTAGCGAACCAAGAGACCCAGTACTTC.

The table lists this clone with a few counts. The V and J genes are TRBV5-1 and TRBJ2-7, with 10 nucleotides matching TRBD2. There are 14 residues in the CDR3. Germline V gene data show CDR1 as SGHRS and CDR2 as YFSETQ. The V and J ends lost 0 bases and 6 bases, in that order; junction bases with no gene match: 3. In DNA form, the CDR3 reads TGCGCCAGCAGCTTGGCTAGCGGGAGTTCCGAGCAGTACTTC. Its protein product is CASSLASGSSEQYF.

The chain recombines TRBV5-1 with TRBJ2-2; D unclear. CDR3 length equals 12 residues. Germline V lookup: CDR1 SGHRS, CDR2 YFSETQ. V dropped 2 bases and J dropped 2 bases, with 1 base sitting between them. The CDR3 protein is CASSLNTGELFF. The CDR3 DNA is TGCGCCAGCAGCTTAAACACCGGGGAGCTGTTTTTT.

V usage is TRBV6-5 and J usage is TRBJ2-3; TRBD1 aligns across 7 bases. Germline CDR1 MNHEY, CDR2 SVGAGI. V shed 6 bases and J 5 bases; nucleotides not matched to a gene: 2. This CDR3 is built from 12 residues. CDR3 coding DNA: TGTGCCAGCAGCTCAGGGGGAGATACGCAGTATTTT. Protein product: CASSSGGDTQYF.

This chain uses TRBV7-3 with TRBJ2-1; D not certain. V lost 5 bases and J 6 bases, leaving 8 bases between the germline ends. Looked up from germline, CDR1 is SGHTA and CDR2 is FQGTGA. The CDR3 has 12 amino acids. CDR3 residues: CASSDDSNEQFF. In DNA form, the CDR3 reads TGTGCCAGCAGCGACGATAGCAATGAGCAGTTCTTC.